This T cell receptor (beta chain) was identified in a study of blood T cell repertoires in COVID-19. CDR3 size: 16 residues. Germline assignment: CDR1 SGHTA and CDR2 FQGNSA. V shed 4 bases and J 7 bases; nucleotides not matched to a gene: 15. Using immunoSEQ multiplex PCR, the repertoire was profiled, and TCRdb retains in-frame clones only, with some absent. The table lists around 70,000 clones, roughly 84% of them singletons. J is TRBJ2-7 and V is TRBV7-2; 8 nucleotides agree with TRBD2. This receptor was obtained from a woman aged 45-65 years with acute or convalescent COVID-19. The sample taken for sequencing was peripheral blood. The CDR3 loop is CASSSDTLAALREQYF. The CDR3 nucleotides are TGTGCCAGCAGCTCCGATACACTAGCGGCCCTTCGGGAGCAGTACTTC.